Shown below are 7 T cell receptor beta chains from a single sample sequenced in a study of response to subunit inactivated influenza vaccine (dated by TCRdb to 2017 to 2018). Libraries were built with RT-PCR. Sequencing relied on an Illumina HiSeq 2500. TCRdb trimmed public reads at Q25 via fastp, called clones via MiXCR and kept in-frame beta chains. Rows with a matching CDR3 protein are joined into one entry that keeps the most common DNA and genes. The table for this sample lists some 500,000 distinct CDR3 sequences; approximately 17% of them were counted only once. Roughly 3% of the sample is in the top ten clones. The specimen comprised CD4+ T cells sorted from PBMCs, sampled about 23 months after vaccination. The receptors here all came from a man between 50 and 70 years old who received an inactivated influenza vaccine. Donor details come from another sample of the same person, matched by shared clones.

This chain joins TRBV28 and TRBJ2-1; 7 bases agree with TRBD2. The CDR3 is 12 amino acids. The V gene's germline CDR1 is MDHEN and CDR2 SYDVKM. The ends lost 4 bases at V and 7 bases at J; junction bases unmatched: 1. In DNA, the CDR3 is TGTGCCAGCAGTTGGACTAGAAATGAGCAGTTCTTC. Translating it yields CASSWTRNEQFF.

This clonotype appeared a few times. This chain uses TRBV18 with TRBJ1-2, with D unclear. Germline CDR1 and CDR2: KGHSH and LQKENI. This CDR3 region has 11 residues. With 1 base removed from V and 6 bases from J, the gap between germline ends came to 3 bases. CDR3 loop: CASSPQNGYTF. The CDR3 DNA sequence: TGTGCCAGCTCACCACAGAATGGCTACACCTTC.

This clonotype has a handful of counts. The J gene is TRBJ2-3, the V gene TRBV10-3; 8 nucleotides align to TRBD1. Germline V lookup: CDR1 ENHRY, CDR2 SYGVKD. With 10 bases clipped from V and 5 bases from J, the junction kept 14 bases outside the gene matches. This CDR3 has 15 residues. The CDR3 DNA is TGTGCCACCGCCTCCCGACAGGGGCAGGGAGATACGCAGTATTTT. It specifies CATASRQGQGDTQYF.

V gene TRBV5-1 combines with J gene TRBJ1-1; the D gene is possibly TRBD1 (5 bases). This CDR3 comprises 14 residues. V dropped 3 bases and J dropped 1 base, with 10 bases sitting between them. Germline V lookup: CDR1 SGHRS, CDR2 YFSETQ. In DNA form, the CDR3 reads TGCGCCAGCAGCTCGGGGACCCCGAACACTGAAGCTTTCTTT. Its translation: CASSSGTPNTEAFF.

This rearrangement joins TRBV4-2 to TRBJ2-1, with TRBD1 identical over 11 bases. The CDR3 loop spans 15 amino acids. Germline CDR1 reads LGHNA; CDR2 reads YNFKEQ. V was clipped by 1 base and J by 10 bases; unmatched bases: 6. The CDR3 sequence: CASSQGGQGAREQFF. Here the CDR3 DNA reads TGTGCCAGCAGCCAAGGCGGACAGGGGGCGAGGGAGCAGTTCTTC.

There are a few counts of this clonotype. The V call is TRBV5-1, the J call TRBJ2-7, with TRBD1 matching over 9 bases. The CDR3 totals 16 residues. The V gene's germline CDR1 is SGHRS and CDR2 YFSETQ. The V segment lost 0 bases and the J segment 0 bases; nucleotides outside the gene matches: 4. The CDR3 sequence: CASSLGGTGSSYEQYF. The CDR3 DNA follows: TGCGCCAGCAGCTTGGGGGGGACAGGGAGCTCCTACGAGCAGTACTTC.

V usage is TRBV3-1 and J usage is TRBJ2-3, with D hard to call. The CDR3 has 13 residues. CDR1 and CDR2 (germline): LGHDT, YNNKEL (reference sequence). Trimming took 4 bases from V and 4 from J, leaving 9 bases between them. The CDR3 sequence is CASSPHRSDTQYF. CDR3 sequence (DNA): TGTGCCAGCAGCCCCCACAGATCAGATACGCAGTATTTT.